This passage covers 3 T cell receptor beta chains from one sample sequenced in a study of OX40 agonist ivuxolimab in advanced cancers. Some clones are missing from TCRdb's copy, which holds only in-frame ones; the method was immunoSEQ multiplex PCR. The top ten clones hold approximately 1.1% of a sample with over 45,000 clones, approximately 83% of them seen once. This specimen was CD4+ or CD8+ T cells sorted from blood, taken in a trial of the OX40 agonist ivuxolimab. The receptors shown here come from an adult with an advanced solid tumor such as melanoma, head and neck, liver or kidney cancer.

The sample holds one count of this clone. The CDR3 DNA reads as TGTGCCAGCACCTCGGACAGGGGGGGCAATCAGCCCCAGCATTTT. The encoded protein is CASTSDRGGNQPQHF. The rearrangement uses TRBV5-6 and TRBJ1-5, with 10 nucleotides matching TRBD1. Germline CDR1 reads SGHDT; CDR2 reads YYEEEE. The CDR3 is 15 residues long. Trimming cost V 6 bases and J 2 bases; bases outside gene matches: 5.

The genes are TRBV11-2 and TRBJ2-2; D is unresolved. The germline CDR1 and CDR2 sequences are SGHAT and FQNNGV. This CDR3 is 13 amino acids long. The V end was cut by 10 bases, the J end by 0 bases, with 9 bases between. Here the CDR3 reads CATAPANTGELFF. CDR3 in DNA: TGTGCCACGGCGCCCGCGAACACCGGGGAGCTGTTTTTT.

The DNA of the CDR3 is TGTGCCAGCAGCATCAATGGACAGGGCTACTACGAGCAGTACTTC. Translating gives CASSINGQGYYEQYF. This chain joins TRBV9 and TRBJ2-7; 8 bases are a match to TRBD1. CDR1 SGDLS and CDR2 YYNGEE come from the germline V gene. The CDR3 spans 15 residues. Trimming took 4 bases from V and 3 from J; bases not matched to a gene: 9.